A single sample is the source of the 20 T cell receptor beta chains below, sequenced in a study of T cell repertoires in cytomegalovirus infection. Each CDR3 protein is one row after TCRdb ran MiXCR on the reads. The sample holds about 130,000 distinct CDR3 sequences; 32% are singletons and the top ten take roughly 53%. No antigen is known for these receptors. This specimen was CD8+ T cells from cultured PBMCs, taken from culture after CMV antigen stimulation. These receptors originate from a human donor in good health (CMV status not recorded). Some clones in this sample may be carry-over from other donors' samples.

The gene calls are TRBV6-2 or TRBV6-3 and TRBJ2-1; a possible D gene is TRBD2 (6 bases). Germline V lookup: CDR1 MNHEY, CDR2 SVGEGT. Trimming removed 11 bases from V and 3 bases from J, with 14 bases in between. This CDR3 comprises 13 residues. The CDR3 spells CAVLGGGYNEQFF. The CDR3, as DNA: TGTGCCGTACTGGGGGGTGGCTACAATGAGCAGTTCTTC.

The gene calls are TRBV7-9 and TRBJ2-2; TRBD1 agrees at 7 bases. This CDR3 has 16 amino acids. Germline CDR1 and CDR2: SEHNR and FQNEAQ (reference sequence). The junction had 7 bases not matched to a gene; V was cut back by 6 bases and J by 0 bases. CDR3 loop: CASRPGQDPNTGELFF. The DNA for the CDR3 is TGTGCCAGCAGACCCGGACAGGACCCGAACACCGGGGAGCTGTTTTTT.

This clonotype was seen once. This chain uses TRBV2 with TRBJ2-5; 7 nucleotides match TRBD1. The CDR3 runs to 14 residues. CDR1 is SNHLY and CDR2 is FYNNEI in the germline V gene. The V gene end was trimmed by 7 bases and the J gene end by 2 bases; junction bases not matched to a gene: 7. The CDR3 loop is CASTTGRNQETQYF. In DNA, the CDR3 is TGTGCCAGCACGACAGGGCGGAATCAAGAGACCCAGTACTTC.

This rearrangement joins TRBV6-5 to TRBJ2-2; D unresolved. The CDR3 length is 16 residues. Germline V CDR1 and CDR2: MNHEY, SVGAGI. V was shortened by 5 bases and J by 0 bases, with 13 bases between the two germline ends. CDR3 residues: CASSQSRRTNTGELFF. CDR3 DNA: TGTGCCAGCAGTCAGTCCAGACGGACGAACACCGGGGAGCTGTTTTTT.

Here the CDR3 DNA reads TGTGCCAGCAGTTTCGGGACTAGCGGGGGCAATGAGCAGTTCTTC. Translation: CASSFGTSGGNEQFF. The chain carries TRBV27 and TRBJ2-1; the match to TRBD2 covers 14 bases. This CDR3 comprises 15 residues. J lost 6 bases, V lost 3 bases, and 1 base had no gene match. From germline, CDR1 is MNHEY and CDR2 SMNVEV (reference sequence).

The chain carries TRBV5-1 and TRBJ2-7, with TRBD2 identical over 7 bases. There are 13 residues in the CDR3. CDR1 and CDR2 (germline): SGHRS, YFSETQ. The J segment lost 6 bases and the V segment lost 2 bases, leaving 5 bases of the junction unmatched. CDR3 DNA: TGCGCCAGCAGCTTTCGCGGGGGAGCCGAGCAGTACTTC. Protein: CASSFRGGAEQYF.

The chain uses TRBV4-3 and TRBJ2-1, with a tentative D call TRBD2 (5 bases). The germline gives CDR1 LGHNA, CDR2 YSLEER. The V end lost 0 bases, the J end lost 3 bases, and 12 bases lay between the germline ends. This CDR3 is built from 16 residues. The CDR3: CASSQEAGRYYNEQFF. DNA of the CDR3: TGCGCCAGCAGCCAAGAGGCGGGCAGGTACTACAATGAGCAGTTCTTC.

This clonotype was detected only a few times. The chain carries TRBV7-8 and TRBJ2-7, with D maybe TRBD1 (5 bases). The CDR3 spans 12 residues. Trimming took off 8 bases at V and 9 bases at J, with 17 bases between the two ends. The V gene's germline CDR1 is SGHVS and CDR2 FQNEAQ. The DNA of the CDR3 is TGTGCCAGCTCCCAAGGGGCTGACGGGCAGTACTTC. Translation: CASSQGADGQYF.

Only a few counts were recorded for this clonotype. The rearrangement uses TRBV12-3 or TRBV12-4 and TRBJ2-1, with TRBD2 matching 8 bases. This CDR3 is built from 17 residues. Trimming cost V 4 bases and J 0 bases; bases outside gene matches: 8. The CDR3 DNA reads as TGTGCCAGCAGTTCTCTGTTGCGGGGGGCCTCCTACAATGAGCAGTTCTTC. It yields the protein CASSSLLRGASYNEQFF.

The V and J genes are TRBV20-1 and TRBJ1-5; D is unresolved. Trimming removed 3 bases from V and 0 bases from J, with 18 bases in between. The length of the CDR3 is 17 residues. Per germline, CDR1 DFQATT and CDR2 SNEGSKA (reference sequence). CDR3 sequence (DNA): TGCAGTGCTAGTGGAAAGAGTGGGCCCTATAGCAATCAGCCCCAGCATTTT. This gives the protein CSASGKSGPYSNQPQHF.

J is TRBJ2-1 and V is TRBV5-4; TRBD2 agrees at 7 bases. The CDR3 contains 16 residues. Per germline, CDR1 SGHNT and CDR2 YYREEE (reference sequence). V was pared by 2 bases and J by 1 base, with 6 bases of the junction left unmatched. Here the CDR3 reads CASSFQRGTSYNEQFF. The CDR3 bases are TGTGCCAGCAGCTTTCAGCGGGGTACGTCCTACAATGAGCAGTTCTTC.

In this sample, this clonotype turned up many times. This chain uses TRBV9 with TRBJ1-5, with D unclear. The V gene's germline CDR1 is SGDLS and CDR2 YYNGEE. The V gene lost 4 bases and the J gene lost 5 bases, with 10 bases spanning the gap. The CDR3 sequence is 13 residues long. The CDR3 loop is CASSPALHQPQHF. The CDR3 DNA reads TGTGCCAGCAGCCCAGCCCTGCATCAGCCCCAGCATTTT.

Ten or more counts support this clonotype. The chain is built from TRBV7-8 and TRBJ2-1; 9 nucleotides line up with TRBD2. The germline V gene has CDR1 SGHVS and CDR2 FQNEAQ. After removal of 2 bases from V and 0 bases from J, the junction contained 11 bases not matched to a gene. The CDR3 consists of 19 residues. This CDR3 reads CASSLIVLAGRRSYNEQFF. The CDR3 DNA reads TGTGCCAGCAGCTTAATCGTTCTAGCGGGGCGTCGCTCCTACAATGAGCAGTTCTTC. Supplemented by reference TRBV7-8 and TRBJ2-1, the full variable domain reads GAGVSQSPRYKVAKRGQDVALRCDPISGHVSLFWYQQALGQGPEFLTYFQNEAQLDKSGLPSDRFFAERPEGSVSTLKIQRTQQEDSAVYLCASSLIVLAGRRSYNEQFFGPGTRLTVL.

The J gene is TRBJ2-1, the V gene TRBV28, with 10 bases aligning to TRBD1. Germline V gives CDR1 MDHEN, CDR2 SYDVKM. The CDR3 sequence is 16 residues long. The junction had 3 bases not matched to a gene; V was cut back by 1 base and J by 3 bases. The CDR3 protein is CASSLSDRGYYNEQFF. The CDR3 region has the DNA TGTGCCAGCAGTTTATCGGACAGGGGGTACTACAATGAGCAGTTCTTC.

This clonotype was found a few times. This chain joins TRBV7-8 and TRBJ2-3; either TRBD1 or TRBD2 may fit D (5 bases each). The CDR3 contains 14 residues. V lost 5 bases and J 4 bases, leaving 13 bases between the germline ends. CDR1 and CDR2 from the germline V gene are SGHVS and FQNEAQ. Here the CDR3 DNA reads TGTGCCAGCAGCGTCTTCGGGGCCCCAGATACGCAGTATTTT. Protein sequence: CASSVFGAPDTQYF.

The rearrangement links TRBV27 to TRBJ1-5; TRBD1 is a possible D gene (6 bases). Looked up from germline, CDR1 is MNHEY and CDR2 is SMNVEV (reference sequence). This CDR3 is 14 amino acids long. Trimming took off 6 bases at V and 9 bases at J, with 18 bases between the two ends. Here the CDR3 DNA reads TGTGCCAGCAGACCTGACAGGTTACTCGGGCCCCAGCATTTT. Protein product: CASRPDRLLGPQHF.

J is TRBJ2-3 and V is TRBV6-5; D is possibly TRBD1 or TRBD2 (5 bases each). CDR3 length equals 15 residues. Germline CDR1 reads MNHEY; CDR2 reads SVGAGI. The V and J ends lost 1 base and 1 base respectively, with 9 bases between them. CDR3 nucleotides: TGTGCCAGCAGTTACTACCGGGACGGCACAGATACGCAGTATTTT. Translated: CASSYYRDGTDTQYF.

A note on this clonotype: The junction does not match germline at one end; this may be a read error. CDR3 protein: CASIEGLGTDF. For the CDR3, the DNA is TGTGCCAGCATCGAAGGGCTGGGCACCGATTTT. The chain carries TRBV6-1 and TRBJ1-1; D unresolved. Germline lookup yields CDR1 MNHNS and CDR2 SASEGT. The CDR3 totals 11 residues.

This clonotype was observed at least ten times. The chain couples TRBV7-8 to TRBJ2-5, with 11 bases aligning to TRBD2. The germline gives CDR1 SGHVS, CDR2 FQNEAQ. After removal of 5 bases from V and 0 bases from J, the junction contained 14 bases not matched to a gene. This CDR3 contains 19 residues. CDR3 in amino acids: CASSPKTFSGGGYQETQYF. In DNA, the CDR3 is TGTGCCAGCAGCCCCAAAACTTTTAGCGGGGGGGGGTACCAAGAGACCCAGTACTTC.

The V call is TRBV11-1, the J call TRBJ2-3; TRBD1 matches at 10 bases. The V gene's germline CDR1 is SGHAT and CDR2 FQDESV (reference sequence). Trimming at V came to 3 bases and at J to 0 bases, leaving 0 bases not matched to a gene. This CDR3 contains 15 residues. CDR3 protein: CASSLGQGSTDTQYF. CDR3 nucleotides: TGTGCCAGCAGCTTGGGACAGGGGAGCACAGATACGCAGTATTTT. The full variable domain, with the rest looked up from reference TRBV11-1 and TRBJ2-3, is EAEVAQSPRYKITEKSQAVAFWCDPISGHATLYWYRQILGQGPELLVQFQDESVVDDSQLPKDRFSAERLKGVDSTLKIQPAELGDSAMYLCASSLGQGSTDTQYFGPGTRLTVL.